These 24 T cell receptor beta chains were sequenced from one sample in a study of cytomegalovirus exposure and HLA in healthy donors. PCR employed 60 Vbeta and 13 Jbeta primers. Here immunoSEQ multiplex PCR was the method, and the copy in TCRdb shows in-frame clones only, minus some. Of 150,000 or so clones listed, more than 65% are singletons. The sample was PBMCs. All receptors derive from a woman aged 25 to 39 in good health and CMV-seronegative.

This sequence joins TRBV9 and TRBJ2-2; the D gene is possibly TRBD2 (6 bases). V dropped 3 bases and J dropped 5 bases, with 17 bases sitting between them. CDR1 SGDLS and CDR2 YYNGEE come from the germline V gene. This CDR3 contains 16 residues. The CDR3 here is CASSDSARGLTGELFF. The CDR3 DNA reads TGTGCCAGCAGCGATAGTGCGCGGGGTCTAACCGGGGAGCTGTTTTTT.

This clone turned up a few times. V and J are TRBV7-9 and TRBJ2-3, with 12 bases fitting TRBD2. CDR1 is SEHNR, CDR2 FQNEAQ, per germline (reference sequence). V lost 3 bases to trimming and J lost 8 bases; unmatched junction nucleotides: 9. The CDR3 is made up of 16 amino acids. The CDR3 DNA reads TGTGCCAGCAGCTTGTCTCTAGCGGGAGGGCCAGGTACGCAGTATTTT. It codes for CASSLSLAGGPGTQYF.

The rearrangement joins TRBV9 to TRBJ2-1, with D possibly matching TRBD2 (5 bases). V lost 0 bases and J 5 bases, leaving 15 bases between the germline ends. Per germline, CDR1 SGDLS and CDR2 YYNGEE. The length of the CDR3 is 16 residues. The DNA for the CDR3 is TGTGCCAGCAGCGTAGGAGCCGGGGATGGGGACAATGAGCAGTTCTTC. Its translation: CASSVGAGDGDNEQFF.

The V and J genes are TRBV7-2 and TRBJ1-6; a possible D gene is TRBD1 (6 bases). Trimming cost V 6 bases and J 7 bases, with 10 bases left between them. The CDR3 has 13 residues. Germline V lookup: CDR1 SGHTA, CDR2 FQGNSA. CDR3 bases: TGTGCCAGCAGACAGGGCCGGAATTCACCCCTCCACTTT. Its protein product is CASRQGRNSPLHF.

V is TRBV7-3 and J is TRBJ2-1; 8 bases map to TRBD2. V dropped 1 base and J dropped 4; count of bases not matched to a gene: 3. This CDR3 has 15 residues. Germline loops: CDR1 SGHTA, CDR2 FQGTGA. CDR3 DNA: TGTGCCAGCAGCTTAATTAGCGGGGCTTACAATGAGCAGTTCTTC. This translates into CASSLISGAYNEQFF. Using reference TRBV7-3 and TRBJ2-1 for the parts outside the CDR3, the full variable domain is GAGVSQTPSNKVTEKGKYVELRCDPISGHTALYWYRQSLGQGPEFLIYFQGTGAADDSGLPNDRFFAVRPEGSVSTLKIQRTERGDSAVYLCASSLISGAYNEQFFGPGTRLTVL.

This clone came up a few times. The chain recombines TRBV4-2 with TRBJ2-1, with 10 nucleotides matching TRBD2. V gave up 5 bases and J gave up 1 base; unmatched junction bases: 2. The CDR3 sequence is 15 residues long. CDR1 LGHNA and CDR2 YNFKEQ come from the germline V gene. CDR3: CASSSSGGSYNEQFF. The DNA of the CDR3 is TGTGCCAGCAGCTCTAGCGGGGGTTCCTACAATGAGCAGTTCTTC.

J is TRBJ1-2 and V is TRBV30; 8 bases match TRBD1. Germline V gene data show CDR1 as GTSNPN and CDR2 as SVGIG (reference sequence). The CDR3 covers 16 residues. The J segment lost 4 bases and the V segment lost 1 base, leaving 11 bases of the junction unmatched. CDR3 amino acids: CAWSGAAGQDGYGYTF. Here the CDR3 DNA reads TGTGCCTGGAGTGGGGCGGCGGGACAGGATGGCTATGGCTACACCTTC.

The chain joins TRBV5-1 to TRBJ2-5; D perhaps matches TRBD1 (6 bases). Looked up from germline, CDR1 is SGHRS and CDR2 is YFSETQ. The V and J ends lost 5 bases and 0 bases respectively, with 11 bases between them. The CDR3 contains 14 residues. The CDR3 here is CASRRQANQETQYF. CDR3 bases: TGCGCCAGCAGGCGACAGGCAAACCAAGAGACCCAGTACTTC. The variable domain in full, completed from reference TRBV5-1 and TRBJ2-5, reads KAGVTQTPRYLIKTRGQQVTLSCSPISGHRSVSWYQQTPGQGLQFLFEYFSETQRNKGNFPGRFSGRQFSNSRSEMNVSTLELGDSALYLCASRRQANQETQYFGPGTRLLVL.

The V gene is TRBV7-9, the J gene TRBJ1-4; the D is unclear. V gave up 0 bases and J gave up 5 bases, with 16 bases separating them. This CDR3 has 17 amino acids. The germline gives CDR1 SEHNR, CDR2 FQNEAQ (reference sequence). CDR3: CASSLALVTRGNEKLFF. The CDR3 bases are TGTGCCAGCAGCTTAGCGCTTGTCACAAGAGGGAATGAAAAACTGTTTTTT.

The V and J genes are TRBV29-1 and TRBJ1-2, with D tentatively TRBD1 (5 bases). This CDR3 is built from 13 residues. Germline loops: CDR1 SQVTM, CDR2 ANQGSEA. CDR3 DNA sequence: TGCATCGCCAAACAGGCGGGGACCTATGGCTACACCTTC. It encodes CIAKQAGTYGYTF.

The chain carries TRBV6-5 and TRBJ1-4; 7 bases map to TRBD1. There are 14 residues in the CDR3. V dropped 5 bases and J dropped 2; count of bases not matched to a gene: 2. Germline CDR1 reads MNHEY; CDR2 reads SVGAGI. The CDR3: CASSIRGTNEKLFF. In nucleotides, the CDR3 is TGTGCCAGCAGTATCAGGGGGACTAATGAAAAACTGTTTTTT.

The CDR3 coding sequence is TGCGCCAGCAGCTTGGATCCGATCGGGGGGGTAGAGACCCAGTACTTC. Translation: CASSLDPIGGVETQYF. This sequence joins TRBV5-1 and TRBJ2-5, with 8 nucleotides matching TRBD2. The CDR3 sequence is 16 residues long. Germline loops: CDR1 SGHRS, CDR2 YFSETQ. After removal of 0 bases from V and 4 bases from J, the junction contained 8 bases not matched to a gene.

The chain uses TRBV5-6 and TRBJ2-7, with 9 bases that match TRBD1. The CDR3 consists of 19 residues. Germline CDR1 and CDR2: SGHDT and YYEEEE. Losses at the gene ends were 3 bases for V and 1 base for J; bases not matched to a gene: 17. DNA of the CDR3: TGTGCCAGCAGCTACTCCCGGGACAGGGAGTTTCTCGTGTCCTACGAGCAGTACTTC. Translation: CASSYSRDREFLVSYEQYF.

The gene calls are TRBV29-1 and TRBJ1-1; 9 positions match TRBD1. The V and J ends lost 5 bases and 3 bases, in that order; junction bases with no gene match: 4. The germline gives CDR1 SQVTM, CDR2 ANQGSEA. The length of the CDR3 is 13 residues. CDR3 region: CSVRQGGDTEAFF. The CDR3 DNA is TGCAGCGTTAGACAGGGGGGGGACACTGAAGCTTTCTTT.

The rearrangement links TRBV10-3 to TRBJ1-2; TRBD1 might be the D (5 bases). Germline V gene lookup returns CDR1 ENHRY and CDR2 SYGVKD. V gave up 3 bases and J gave up 4 bases, with 12 bases separating them. This CDR3 region has 14 residues. CDR3 amino acids: CAISDYDSLYGYTF. CDR3 nucleotides: TGTGCCATCAGTGACTACGACAGCCTCTATGGCTACACCTTC.

The V gene is TRBV5-8, the J gene TRBJ1-1, with D tentatively TRBD1 (6 bases). Germline values: CDR1 SGHTS, CDR2 YDEGEE. Trimming cost V 0 bases and J 3 bases, with 18 bases left between them. CDR3 length equals 17 residues. CDR3 DNA sequence: TGTGCCAGCAGCTTGGAGTTGGGGACACTAAGTGACACTGAAGCTTTCTTT. It yields the protein CASSLELGTLSDTEAFF.

The rearrangement links TRBV7-9 to TRBJ1-2; D remains unclear. The CDR3 is made up of 14 amino acids. Trimming took 1 base from V and 6 from J, leaving 12 bases between them. The germline V gene encodes CDR1 SEHNR and CDR2 FQNEAQ (reference sequence). The CDR3, as DNA: TGTGCCAGCAGCTTAGGGCACGGAGAAAATGGCTACACCTTC. This gives the protein CASSLGHGENGYTF.

The chain recombines TRBV28 with TRBJ2-7; 7 bases line up with TRBD2. Trimming took 9 bases from V and 1 from J; bases not matched to a gene: 6. Per the germline V gene, CDR1 is MDHEN and CDR2 is SYDVKM. This CDR3 comprises 13 residues. Here the CDR3 reads CASRTGGSYEQYF. For the CDR3, the DNA is TGTGCCAGTAGAACGGGGGGTTCCTACGAGCAGTACTTC.

To note about this clone: The same CDR3 is also encoded by other DNA sequences in this sample. The chain couples TRBV30 to TRBJ2-7; D is possibly TRBD1 (5 bases). The CDR3 is 12 residues long. Germline CDR1 reads GTSNPN; CDR2 reads SVGIG (reference sequence). V lost 2 bases and J lost 1, with 6 bases in between. The CDR3 here is CAWSPGSYEQYF. The CDR3, as DNA: TGTGCCTGGAGTCCAGGGTCCTACGAGCAGTACTTC.

This clone was seen a few times. The chain uses TRBV7-3 and TRBJ1-1; D perhaps matches TRBD1 (5 bases). V was trimmed by 1 base and J by 6 bases, leaving 12 bases between them. This CDR3 spans 14 amino acids. Per the germline V gene, CDR1 is SGHTA and CDR2 is FQGTGA. CDR3 in DNA: TGTGCCAGCAGCTTAAACGGCAGGGCTGCTGAAGCTTTCTTT. Translating it yields CASSLNGRAAEAFF.

The J gene is TRBJ2-1, the V gene TRBV28, with 12 nucleotides matching TRBD2. The CDR3 sequence is 17 residues long. CDR1 and CDR2 from the germline V gene are MDHEN and SYDVKM. V trimming: 2 bases; J trimming: 3 bases; junction bases outside the gene matches: 5. The chain's CDR3 is CASSLIQGLAGYNEQFF. CDR3 nucleotides: TGTGCCAGCAGTTTAATTCAGGGACTAGCGGGCTACAATGAGCAGTTCTTC.

The V and J genes are TRBV29-1 and TRBJ2-5, with a weak D call TRBD1 (6 bases). The V gene's germline CDR1 is SQVTM and CDR2 ANQGSEA. The CDR3 consists of 12 residues. Trimming stripped 6 bases from V and 2 bases from J, with 10 bases between. In DNA form, the CDR3 reads TGCAGCGTGCCCAGGGGACAAGAGACCCAGTACTTC. Protein sequence: CSVPRGQETQYF.

The rearrangement links TRBV4-1 to TRBJ2-5; D possibly corresponds to TRBD1 (5 bases). This CDR3 comprises 13 residues. Trimming removed 4 bases from V and 2 bases from J, with 8 bases in between. Germline loops: CDR1 MGHRA, CDR2 YSYEKL. The CDR3: CASSRGAQETQYF. In DNA, the CDR3 is TGCGCCAGCAGCCGTGGGGCACAAGAGACCCAGTACTTC.

This chain uses TRBV7-3 with TRBJ2-1; D gene uncertain. CDR3 length: 14 residues. Germline CDR1 reads SGHTA; CDR2 reads FQGTGA. Trimming stripped 1 base from V and 1 base from J, with 5 bases between. CDR3 in DNA: TGTGCCAGCAGCTTAAGCAGTTCCTACAATGAGCAGTTCTTC. It encodes CASSLSSSYNEQFF. Combining the CDR3 with reference TRBV7-3 and TRBJ2-1 gives the whole variable domain GAGVSQTPSNKVTEKGKYVELRCDPISGHTALYWYRQSLGQGPEFLIYFQGTGAADDSGLPNDRFFAVRPEGSVSTLKIQRTERGDSAVYLCASSLSSSYNEQFFGPGTRLTVL.